This is a list of T cell receptor beta chains from one sample in a study of blood T cell repertoires in COVID-19. Here immunoSEQ multiplex PCR was the method, and the copy in TCRdb shows in-frame clones only, minus some. The data contain 85,000 to 110,000 clones, around 90% of them seen just once; the ten biggest clones take up 3.5%. What was sequenced was peripheral blood. Receptors originate from a woman in her sixties or seventies with acute or convalescent COVID-19. Each CDR3 is given with its conserved first and last residue. Each record gives: D gene, clone size, V gene, J gene, CDR3 protein, CDR3 DNA. D genes are given only for firm matches. Size is omitted from some rows. Given values are once, few, many or a class for expanded clones.

D: TRBD1; size: NA; V: TRBV6-2/TRBV6-3; J: TRBJ1-3; CDR3: CASSSGNRGRVRNTIYF; DNA: TGTGCCAGCAGTTCCGGAAACAGGGGGCGAGTCAGAAACACCATATATTTT
D: TRBD2; size: NA; V: TRBV18; J: TRBJ2-3; CDR3: CASSPLSGMADTQYF; DNA: TGTGCCAGCTCACCATTAAGCGGGATGGCAGATACGCAGTATTTT
D: NA; size: few; V: TRBV19; J: TRBJ1-2; CDR3: CASTLSDRSPAGYTF; DNA: TGTGCCAGTACTCTCTCCGACAGGTCCCCGGCTGGCTACACCTTC
D: NA; size: NA; V: TRBV10-3; J: TRBJ1-5; CDR3: CAIREAGKPQHF; DNA: TGTGCCATCAGGGAGGCCGGTAAGCCCCAGCATTTT
D: NA; size: few; V: TRBV15; J: TRBJ1-5; CDR3: CATSDRGGVNQPQHF; DNA: TGTGCCACCAGCGATAGGGGGGGGGTCAATCAGCCCCAGCATTTT
D: NA; size: NA; V: TRBV11-3; J: TRBJ1-4; CDR3: CASSIVRGPNEKLFF; DNA: TGTGCCAGCAGTATCGTCAGGGGTCCTAATGAAAAACTGTTTTTT
D: TRBD1; size: NA; V: TRBV3-1/TRBV3-2; J: TRBJ1-1; CDR3: CASSPLGTGPTFF; DNA: TGTGCCAGCAGCCCTTTGGGGACAGGGCCGACTTTCTTT
D: NA; size: once; V: TRBV6-1; J: TRBJ2-5; CDR3: CASSEVAFSQYF; DNA: TGTGCCAGCAGTGAAGTGGCTTTTTCCCAGTACTTC
D: TRBD1; size: NA; V: TRBV27; J: TRBJ1-4; CDR3: CASSGDRADEKLFF; DNA: TGTGCCAGCAGCGGGGACAGGGCGGATGAAAAACTGTTTTTT
D: NA; size: NA; V: TRBV25-1; J: TRBJ1-5; CDR3: CASSERGSNQPQHF; DNA: TGTGCCAGCAGTGAACGAGGGAGCAATCAGCCCCAGCATTTT
D: NA; size: NA; V: TRBV11-3; J: TRBJ2-2; CDR3: CASSFPVGGELFF; DNA: TGTGCCAGCAGCTTCCCAGTTGGCGGGGAGCTGTTTTTT
D: NA; size: NA; V: TRBV14; J: TRBJ2-1; CDR3: CASSYSNEQFF; DNA: TGTGCCAGCAGCTATAGCAATGAGCAGTTCTTC
D: TRBD1; size: NA; V: TRBV12-5; J: TRBJ2-5; CDR3: CASGKTGGKETQYF; DNA: TGTGCTAGTGGAAAGACAGGGGGCAAAGAGACCCAGTACTTC
D: NA; size: NA; V: TRBV7-2; J: TRBJ1-5; CDR3: CASSFAGSNQPQHF; DNA: TGTGCCAGCAGCTTTGCAGGGTCCAATCAGCCCCAGCATTTT
D: TRBD1; size: NA; V: TRBV19; J: TRBJ2-7; CDR3: CASNRDRFSSYEQYF; DNA: TGTGCCAGTAATAGGGACAGATTTAGCTCCTACGAGCAGTACTTC
D: NA; size: NA; V: TRBV7-8; J: TRBJ1-5; CDR3: CASSLIVRDGNDQPQHF; DNA: TGTGCCAGCAGCTTAATCGTCCGGGATGGGAATGATCAGCCCCAGCATTTT
D: NA; size: NA; V: TRBV24-1; J: TRBJ1-2; CDR3: CATSEAGYGYTF; DNA: TGTGCCACCAGTGAGGCAGGCTATGGCTACACCTTC
D: NA; size: NA; V: TRBV6-1; J: TRBJ1-2; CDR3: CASSEASGDYGYTF; DNA: TGTGCCAGCAGTGAAGCATCAGGGGACTATGGCTACACCTTC
D: NA; size: once; V: TRBV4-1; J: TRBJ2-1; CDR3: CASSQDSGTFNEQFF; DNA: TGCGCCAGCAGCCAAGATTCAGGGACATTTAATGAGCAGTTCTTC
D: TRBD1; size: once; V: TRBV6-5; J: TRBJ2-3; CDR3: CASRPGQGTDTQYF; DNA: TGTGCCAGCAGGCCGGGACAGGGAACAGATACGCAGTATTTT
D: TRBD1; size: once; V: TRBV5-5; J: TRBJ1-4; CDR3: CASSQGQGDEKLFF; DNA: TGTGCCAGCAGCCAGGGACAGGGGGACGAAAAACTGTTTTTT
D: NA; size: NA; V: TRBV27; J: TRBJ2-1; CDR3: CASSGPQGSSYNEQFF; DNA: TGTGCCAGCAGCGGACCTCAGGGGAGCTCCTACAATGAGCAGTTCTTC
D: TRBD1; size: NA; V: TRBV6-5; J: TRBJ2-7; CDR3: CASRAGTGSSYEQYF; DNA: TGTGCCAGCAGGGCCGGGACAGGGAGTTCCTACGAGCAGTACTTC
D: TRBD1; size: NA; V: TRBV6-1; J: TRBJ2-3; CDR3: CASSENSGGAGSTDTQYF; DNA: TGTGCCAGCAGTGAAAACTCAGGGGGAGCCGGGAGCACAGATACGCAGTATTTT
D: NA; size: NA; V: TRBV3-1/TRBV3-2; J: TRBJ1-6; CDR3: CASNYRDTNSPLHF; DNA: TGTGCCAGCAACTACAGGGATACTAATTCACCCCTCCACTTT
D: NA; size: once; V: TRBV5-1; J: TRBJ1-3; CDR3: CASSLEFSGNTIYF; DNA: TGCGCCAGCAGCTTGGAGTTCAGTGGAAACACCATATATTTT
D: TRBD2; size: NA; V: TRBV30; J: TRBJ2-1; CDR3: CAWSIPGTSGSNEQFF; DNA: TGTGCCTGGAGCATACCCGGGACTAGCGGGAGTAATGAGCAGTTCTTC
D: NA; size: NA; V: TRBV7-7; J: TRBJ2-2; CDR3: CASSAGLVNTGELFF; DNA: TGTGCTAGCAGCGCTGGACTCGTGAACACCGGGGAGCTGTTTTTT
D: NA; size: NA; V: TRBV5-5; J: TRBJ1-1; CDR3: CASQQTPNTEAFF; DNA: TGTGCCAGCCAGCAGACACCGAACACTGAAGCTTTCTTT
D: TRBD1; size: NA; V: TRBV19; J: TRBJ1-5; CDR3: CASSDRGWWGQPQHF; DNA: TGTGCCAGTAGCGACAGGGGGTGGTGGGGTCAGCCCCAGCATTTT
D: TRBD2; size: NA; V: TRBV24-1; J: TRBJ2-5; CDR3: CATSDGAGGPETQYF; DNA: TGTGCCACCAGTGATGGAGCGGGAGGGCCTGAGACCCAGTACTTC
D: TRBD1; size: NA; V: TRBV24-1; J: TRBJ2-2; CDR3: CATSDPGTANTGELFF; DNA: TGTGCCACCAGTGACCCTGGGACAGCGAACACCGGGGAGCTGTTTTTT
D: NA; size: NA; V: TRBV19; J: TRBJ1-1; CDR3: CASSIGGRSLNTEAFF; DNA: TGTGCCAGTAGTATAGGAGGGAGATCCTTGAACACTGAAGCTTTCTTT
D: TRBD1; size: few; V: TRBV3-1/TRBV3-2; J: TRBJ1-1; CDR3: CASSLRDRGVNTEAFF; DNA: TGTGCCAGCAGCCTCCGGGACAGGGGGGTGAACACTGAAGCTTTCTTT
D: TRBD1; size: NA; V: TRBV6-5; J: TRBJ1-2; CDR3: CASSYTDSGTGDGYTF; DNA: TGTGCCAGCAGTTACACCGACTCCGGGACAGGGGATGGCTACACCTTC
D: NA; size: few; V: TRBV5-8; J: TRBJ1-5; CDR3: CASSLAAGVQPQHF; DNA: TGTGCCAGCAGCTTGGCCGCAGGGGTTCAGCCCCAGCATTTT
D: NA; size: once; V: TRBV6-1; J: TRBJ1-5; CDR3: CASSEAFSVEQPQHF; DNA: TGTGCCAGCAGTGAAGCATTCTCGGTAGAACAGCCCCAGCATTTT
D: NA; size: NA; V: TRBV3-1/TRBV3-2; J: TRBJ1-2; CDR3: CASSRWGAGGGYTF; DNA: TGTGCCAGCAGCCGATGGGGGGCGGGAGGTGGCTACACCTTC
D: NA; size: NA; V: TRBV7-9; J: TRBJ2-1; CDR3: CASGGLGGNEQFF; DNA: TGTGCCAGCGGCGGACTAGGGGGGAATGAGCAGTTCTTC
D: NA; size: NA; V: TRBV6-5; J: TRBJ1-1; CDR3: CASSYESGEAFF; DNA: TGTGCCAGCAGTTACGAATCCGGTGAAGCTTTCTTT
D: NA; size: once; V: TRBV11-2; J: TRBJ2-5; CDR3: CASSLAETQYF; DNA: TGTGCCAGCAGCTTAGCGGAGACCCAGTACTTC
D: TRBD1; size: NA; V: TRBV6-5; J: TRBJ2-1; CDR3: CASRRDRGVNEQFF; DNA: TGTGCCAGCAGGCGAGACAGGGGGGTCAATGAGCAGTTCTTC
D: NA; size: NA; V: TRBV18; J: TRBJ2-3; CDR3: CASSPEKSGITDTQYF; DNA: TGTGCCAGCTCACCAGAGAAGAGCGGAATCACAGATACGCAGTATTTT
D: TRBD1; size: NA; V: TRBV6-2/TRBV6-3; J: TRBJ1-1; CDR3: CASSDGQGLYRTEAFF; DNA: TGTGCCAGCAGTGACGGACAGGGGCTATATCGGACTGAAGCTTTCTTT
D: NA; size: NA; V: TRBV19; J: TRBJ1-6; CDR3: CASSEGVNSPLHF; DNA: TGTGCCAGTAGCGAGGGGGTAAATTCACCCCTCCACTTT
D: TRBD2; size: NA; V: TRBV6-5; J: TRBJ2-5; CDR3: CAAAGGLIGETQYF; DNA: TGTGCCGCAGCGGGAGGGCTCATAGGGGAGACCCAGTACTTC
D: NA; size: NA; V: TRBV19; J: TRBJ1-5; CDR3: CASSTPGRGNQPQHF; DNA: TGTGCCAGTAGTACCCCAGGACGGGGAAATCAGCCCCAGCATTTT
D: NA; size: NA; V: TRBV12-3/TRBV12-4; J: TRBJ2-7; CDR3: CASSLGYYEQYF; DNA: TGTGCCAGCAGTTTAGGTTACTACGAGCAGTACTTC
D: NA; size: NA; V: TRBV14; J: TRBJ2-7; CDR3: CASSQGVGGYQYF; DNA: TGTGCCAGCAGCCAAGGGGTCGGGGGTTATCAGTACTTC
D: TRBD1; size: NA; V: TRBV5-6; J: TRBJ2-1; CDR3: CASSMDRGLDEQFF; DNA: TGTGCCAGCAGCATGGACAGGGGGTTGGATGAGCAGTTCTTC
D: TRBD2; size: once; V: TRBV7-8; J: TRBJ2-7; CDR3: CASSRFGTSGRAVYEQYF; DNA: TGTGCCAGCAGCCGCTTTGGGACTAGCGGGAGGGCCGTCTACGAGCAGTACTTC
D: TRBD1; size: NA; V: TRBV7-3; J: TRBJ2-2; CDR3: CASTADRGHTGELFF; DNA: TGTGCCAGCACCGCGGACAGGGGACACACCGGGGAGCTGTTTTTT
D: NA; size: few; V: TRBV29-1; J: TRBJ2-1; CDR3: CSVDRAEFF; DNA: TGCAGCGTTGACAGGGCGGAGTTCTTC
D: TRBD1; size: NA; V: TRBV6-5; J: TRBJ2-2; CDR3: CASRPGTDNTGELFF; DNA: TGTGCCAGCAGGCCCGGGACAGACAACACCGGGGAGCTGTTTTTT
D: TRBD2; size: NA; V: TRBV5-8; J: TRBJ2-1; CDR3: CASKGGRPYNEQFF; DNA: TGTGCCAGCAAAGGCGGGAGGCCCTACAATGAGCAGTTCTTC